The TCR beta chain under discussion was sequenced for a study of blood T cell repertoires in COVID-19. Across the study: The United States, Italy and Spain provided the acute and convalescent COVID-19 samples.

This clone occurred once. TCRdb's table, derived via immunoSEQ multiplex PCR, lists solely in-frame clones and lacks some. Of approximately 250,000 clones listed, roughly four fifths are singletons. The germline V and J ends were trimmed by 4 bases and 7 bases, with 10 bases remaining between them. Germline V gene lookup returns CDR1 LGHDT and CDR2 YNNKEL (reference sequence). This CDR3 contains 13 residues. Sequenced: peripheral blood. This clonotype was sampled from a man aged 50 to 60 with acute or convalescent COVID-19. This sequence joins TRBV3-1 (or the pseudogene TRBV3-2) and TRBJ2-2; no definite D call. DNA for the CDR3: TGTGCCAGCAGCCCCCATAACGGCGGGGAGCTGTTTTTT. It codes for CASSPHNGGELFF.